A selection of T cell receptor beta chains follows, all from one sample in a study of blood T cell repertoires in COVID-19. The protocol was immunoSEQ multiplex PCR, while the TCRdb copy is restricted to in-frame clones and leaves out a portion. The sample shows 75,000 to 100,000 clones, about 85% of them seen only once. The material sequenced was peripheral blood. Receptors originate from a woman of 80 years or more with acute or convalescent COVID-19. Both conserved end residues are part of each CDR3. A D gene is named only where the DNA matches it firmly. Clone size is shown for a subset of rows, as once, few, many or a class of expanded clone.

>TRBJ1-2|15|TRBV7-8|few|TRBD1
CASSLRGLGAYGYTF
TGTGCCAGCAGCTTAAGGGGGCTCGGTGCCTATGGCTACACCTTC
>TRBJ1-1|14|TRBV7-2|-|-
CASSWSFMNTEAFF
TGTGCCAGCAGCTGGAGTTTCATGAACACTGAAGCTTTCTTT
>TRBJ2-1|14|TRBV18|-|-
CASSIQGFDNEQFF
TGTGCCAGCTCTATACAGGGTTTCGACAATGAGCAGTTCTTC
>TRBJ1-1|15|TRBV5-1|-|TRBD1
CASSADRVGGTEAFF
TGCGCCAGCAGCGCAGACAGGGTCGGGGGCACTGAAGCTTTCTTT
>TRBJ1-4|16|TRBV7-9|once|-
CASSQPGVTTNEKLFF
TGTGCCAGCAGCCAACCGGGGGTTACAACTAATGAAAAACTGTTTTTT
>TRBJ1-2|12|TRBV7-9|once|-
CASSFTDYGYTF
TGTGCCAGCAGCTTCACAGACTATGGCTACACCTTC
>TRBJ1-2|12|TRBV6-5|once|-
CATGGGNYGYTF
TGTGCCACTGGGGGGGGAAACTATGGCTACACCTTC
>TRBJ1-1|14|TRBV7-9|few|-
CASSLTPPGTEAFF
TGTGCCAGCAGCTTAACCCCTCCGGGCACTGAAGCTTTCTTT
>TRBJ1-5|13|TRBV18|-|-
CASSPLANQPQHF
TGTGCCAGCTCACCTCTGGCTAATCAGCCCCAGCATTTT
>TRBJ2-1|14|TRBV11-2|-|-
CASSWGGRDNEQFF
TGTGCCAGCAGCTGGGGGGGCAGGGACAATGAGCAGTTCTTC
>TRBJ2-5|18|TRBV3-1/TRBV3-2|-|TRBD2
CASSQDRSSGGMWETQYF
TGTGCCAGCAGCCAAGATCGGTCTAGCGGAGGAATGTGGGAGACCCAGTACTTC
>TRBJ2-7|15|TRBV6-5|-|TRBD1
CASRPDQQGRYEQYF
TGTGCCAGCAGGCCCGATCAACAGGGGCGGTACGAGCAGTACTTC